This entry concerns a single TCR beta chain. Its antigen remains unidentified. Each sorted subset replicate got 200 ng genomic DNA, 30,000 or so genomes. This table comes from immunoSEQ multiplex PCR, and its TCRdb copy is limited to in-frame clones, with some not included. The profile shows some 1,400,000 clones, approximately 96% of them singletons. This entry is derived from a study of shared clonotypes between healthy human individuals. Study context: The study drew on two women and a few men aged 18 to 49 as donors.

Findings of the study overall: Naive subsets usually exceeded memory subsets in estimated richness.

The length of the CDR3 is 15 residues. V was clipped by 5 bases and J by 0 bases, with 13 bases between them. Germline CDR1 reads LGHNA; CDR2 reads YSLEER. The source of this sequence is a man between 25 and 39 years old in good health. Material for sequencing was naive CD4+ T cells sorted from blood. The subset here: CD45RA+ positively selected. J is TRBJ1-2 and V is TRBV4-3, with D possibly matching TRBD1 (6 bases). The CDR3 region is CASSNGGAANYGYTF. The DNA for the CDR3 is TGCGCCAGCAGCAATGGGGGGGCAGCTAACTATGGCTACACCTTC.